The sequence of this TCR beta chain was determined in a study of cytomegalovirus exposure and HLA in healthy donors. CDR3 length equals 14 residues. The V gene end was trimmed by 0 bases and the J gene end by 8 bases; junction bases not matched to a gene: 6. In germline, CDR1 is SGHRS, CDR2 YFSETQ. Of note for this clone: Antigen: not known.

PCR primers comprised 60 Vbeta and 13 Jbeta primers. Clones were sequenced by immunoSEQ multiplex PCR, and TCRdb holds only the in-frame ones, with some missing. The sample has around 40,000 clones; the top ten hold 5% to 7.5%. General observations from the study: Sequencing likely produced, as an artifact, a cluster of highly shared sequence variants. A prior analysis recorded that most TCR beta V segments were productive about 87% or about 30% of the time. TCR beta V- and J-gene trimming was later associated with a missense DCLRE1C variant. The study listed approximately 170 cytomegalovirus-associated TCR beta chains.

Sequencing input: PBMCs. The V and J genes are TRBV5-1 and TRBJ1-2; 8 bases are a match to TRBD1. The clonotype was recovered from a man aged 30 to 39 in good health and CMV-seronegative. CDR3: CASSLAQGAKGYTF. The DNA for the CDR3 is TGCGCCAGCAGCTTGGCCCAGGGGGCCAAGGGCTACACCTTC.